The next 27 T cell receptor beta chains were all read from a single sample in a study of monozygotic twins with inflammatory bowel disease. TCRdb reprocessed the 5' RACE reads and keeps a single row for each CDR3 protein, giving no DNA. Its clone listing holds about 85,000 distinct CDR3 sequences. Specimen: blood. These receptors all stem from a human donor with ulcerative colitis or Crohn's disease, or a healthy co-twin of an affected twin (not recorded which).

The chain carries TRBV10-3 and TRBJ2-1; TCRdb names TRBD1, which stays unverified in the absence of DNA. Germline CDR1 and CDR2: ENHRY and SYGVKD. This CDR3 is built from 16 residues. The CDR3 spells CAISAFGGRGLDEQFF.

The V call is TRBV19, the J call TRBJ2-2; the TCRdb D gene call, TRBD2, has no DNA to confirm it. Germline CDR1 reads LNHDA; CDR2 reads SQIVND (reference sequence). This CDR3 comprises 21 residues. The CDR3 spells CASSKWSPGLADGSNTGELFF.

The chain recombines TRBV12-3 or TRBV12-4 with TRBJ1-6. CDR3 length: 15 residues. The CDR3 here is CASSSDSSYNSPLHF.

The genes are TRBV3-1 and TRBJ1-6; the D gene TCRdb calls, TRBD1, cannot be checked with no DNA. The CDR3 has 12 residues. Germline-derived CDR1 and CDR2 are LGHDT and YNNKEL (reference sequence). CDR3 sequence reads: CASSYYRGPLHF.

The chain employs TRBV28 and TRBJ1-2. CDR3 size: 14 residues. From germline, CDR1 is MDHEN and CDR2 SYDVKM. The CDR3 here is CASSSGGLNYGYTF.

The J gene is TRBJ2-5, the V gene TRBV5-1; TCRdb gives TRBD1 as the D gene, but with no DNA this cannot be confirmed. The CDR3 has 13 amino acids. CDR1 SGHRS and CDR2 YFSETQ come from the germline V gene. CDR3 sequence reads: CASSPDRVATQYF.

This sequence joins TRBV12-3 or TRBV12-4 and TRBJ1-2; TCRdb indicates TRBD1, and absent DNA this call remains unverified. The CDR3 extends over 14 amino acids. CDR3 protein: CASSSHQGLLGYTF.

The chain employs TRBV5-6 and TRBJ2-1. The CDR3 covers 16 residues. The germline CDR1 and CDR2 sequences are SGHDT and YYEEEE. The CDR3 is CASSLVWRGSYNEQFF.

This sequence joins TRBV20-1 and TRBJ1-5; TCRdb's assignment of TRBD1 cannot be checked, as there is no DNA. The CDR3 extends over 15 amino acids. Germline V gene data show CDR1 as DFQATT and CDR2 as SNEGSKA (reference sequence). This CDR3 reads CSARAGDRLNQRQHF.

This rearrangement joins TRBV12-3 or TRBV12-4 to TRBJ2-7; the D call from TCRdb, TRBD1, cannot be confirmed without DNA. There are 16 residues in the CDR3. CDR3 region: CASSSPDRGGTYEQYF.

V is TRBV4-1 and J is TRBJ2-3; TCRdb selects TRBD2, and the lack of DNA leaves this call unchecked. The CDR3 spans 16 residues. The germline V gene encodes CDR1 MGHRA and CDR2 YSYEKL. This chain's CDR3 is CASSPGRAGPGDTQYF.

V gene TRBV18 combines with J gene TRBJ1-5; as DNA is missing, the TRBD1 call by TCRdb cannot be tested. The germline V gene has CDR1 KGHSH and CDR2 LQKENI. The CDR3 loop spans 16 amino acids. The CDR3 loop reads CASSSQIRGQGQPQHF.

The chain employs TRBV5-6 and TRBJ2-3. The CDR3 is 14 residues long. Germline V gives CDR1 SGHDT, CDR2 YYEEEE. CDR3 sequence reads: CASSLEQTTDTQYF.

V usage is TRBV5-1 and J usage is TRBJ1-1; TCRdb picks TRBD1, but there is no DNA to check that call. The CDR3 covers 14 residues. Germline V lookup: CDR1 SGHRS, CDR2 YFSETQ. This chain's CDR3 is CASRPGQGRTEAFF. Full variable domain (rest looked up from reference TRBV5-1 and TRBJ1-1): KAGVTQTPRYLIKTRGQQVTLSCSPISGHRSVSWYQQTPGQGLQFLFEYFSETQRNKGNFPGRFSGRQFSNSRSEMNVSTLELGDSALYLCASRPGQGRTEAFFGQGTRLTVV.

Here the CDR3 reads CASSPTTGLNEELFF. This sequence joins TRBV7-9 and TRBJ1-4; TCRdb gives TRBD1 as the D gene, but with no DNA this cannot be confirmed. This CDR3 has 15 residues. Per germline, CDR1 SEHNR and CDR2 FQNEAQ (reference sequence).

The chain couples TRBV5-4 to TRBJ1-1. Germline V CDR1 and CDR2: SGHNT, YYREEE (reference sequence). CDR3 length equals 14 residues. The chain's CDR3 is CASSWGSGSAEAFF.

V is TRBV27 and J is TRBJ2-1. The CDR3 extends over 12 amino acids. CDR1 MNHEY and CDR2 SMNVEV come from the germline V gene (reference sequence). The CDR3 reads CASSPTGDEQFF.

This chain links TRBV12-3 or TRBV12-4 with TRBJ1-1; TCRdb outputs TRBD1, but without DNA this stays unchecked. The CDR3 runs 14 residues. CDR3 sequence reads: CASRPGTANTEAFF.

The rearrangement links TRBV20-1 to TRBJ2-5; lacking DNA, the TRBD2 call made by TCRdb goes unchecked. The CDR3 has 17 amino acids. Germline CDR1 is DFQATT and CDR2 is SNEGSKA (reference sequence). The CDR3 protein is CSARGFKGPSLVETQYF.

The chain recombines TRBV12-3 or TRBV12-4 with TRBJ2-2; TCRdb's D call of TRBD2 is untestable without DNA. The CDR3 has 15 residues. The CDR3 here is CASSPSAGNTGELFF.

CDR3 sequence: CASGVAPTSGVDTQYF. This chain uses TRBV9 with TRBJ2-3; there is no DNA to check the TCRdb D call of TRBD2. CDR1 and CDR2 from the germline V gene are SGDLS and YYNGEE. This CDR3 has 16 residues.

CDR3 sequence: CASSEQGLLARGTDTQYF. The chain employs TRBV10-2 and TRBJ2-3; there is no DNA to check the TCRdb D call of TRBD2. The germline V gene encodes CDR1 WSHSY and CDR2 SAAADI. This CDR3 has 18 residues.

The chain employs TRBV27 and TRBJ2-7. Germline assignment: CDR1 MNHEY and CDR2 SMNVEV (reference sequence). This CDR3 has 14 residues. CDR3 amino acids: CASSEQRGPYEQYF.

V gene TRBV5-1 combines with J gene TRBJ2-2; checking the TCRdb D call of TRBD1 is not possible without DNA. The CDR3 contains 15 residues. Germline V gives CDR1 SGHRS, CDR2 YFSETQ. CDR3 residues: CASSPAGELTGELFF.

The chain uses TRBV7-3 and TRBJ1-1; TCRdb calls TRBD1, which cannot be checked without DNA. The CDR3 has 14 amino acids. Germline values: CDR1 SGHTA, CDR2 FQGTGA. CDR3 amino acids: CASSVTPHAAEAFF.

The genes are TRBV18 and TRBJ2-7; TCRdb's D gene call, TRBD2, goes unchecked for lack of DNA. The germline V gene has CDR1 KGHSH and CDR2 LQKENI. The CDR3 contains 17 residues. The CDR3 sequence: CASSPPSGGTESYEQYF.

V and J are TRBV12-3 or TRBV12-4 and TRBJ1-2. The CDR3 is made up of 11 amino acids. The CDR3 loop reads CASSSDWGYTF.